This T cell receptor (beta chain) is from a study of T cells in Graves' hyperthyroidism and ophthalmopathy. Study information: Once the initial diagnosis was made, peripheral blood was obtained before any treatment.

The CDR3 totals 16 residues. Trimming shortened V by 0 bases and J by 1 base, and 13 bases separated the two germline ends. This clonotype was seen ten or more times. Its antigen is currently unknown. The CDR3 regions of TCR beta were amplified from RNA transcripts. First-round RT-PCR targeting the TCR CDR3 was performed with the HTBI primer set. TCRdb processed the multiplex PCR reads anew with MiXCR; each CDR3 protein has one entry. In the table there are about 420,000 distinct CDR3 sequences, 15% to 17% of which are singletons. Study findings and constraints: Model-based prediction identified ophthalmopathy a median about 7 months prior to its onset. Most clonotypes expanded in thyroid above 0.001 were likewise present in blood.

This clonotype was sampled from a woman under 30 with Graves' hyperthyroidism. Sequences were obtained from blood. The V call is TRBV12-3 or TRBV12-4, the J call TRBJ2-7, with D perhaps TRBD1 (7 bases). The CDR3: CASSLAGGGFSYEQYF. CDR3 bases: TGTGCCAGCAGTTTAGCTGGAGGGGGCTTTTCCTACGAGCAGTACTTC.